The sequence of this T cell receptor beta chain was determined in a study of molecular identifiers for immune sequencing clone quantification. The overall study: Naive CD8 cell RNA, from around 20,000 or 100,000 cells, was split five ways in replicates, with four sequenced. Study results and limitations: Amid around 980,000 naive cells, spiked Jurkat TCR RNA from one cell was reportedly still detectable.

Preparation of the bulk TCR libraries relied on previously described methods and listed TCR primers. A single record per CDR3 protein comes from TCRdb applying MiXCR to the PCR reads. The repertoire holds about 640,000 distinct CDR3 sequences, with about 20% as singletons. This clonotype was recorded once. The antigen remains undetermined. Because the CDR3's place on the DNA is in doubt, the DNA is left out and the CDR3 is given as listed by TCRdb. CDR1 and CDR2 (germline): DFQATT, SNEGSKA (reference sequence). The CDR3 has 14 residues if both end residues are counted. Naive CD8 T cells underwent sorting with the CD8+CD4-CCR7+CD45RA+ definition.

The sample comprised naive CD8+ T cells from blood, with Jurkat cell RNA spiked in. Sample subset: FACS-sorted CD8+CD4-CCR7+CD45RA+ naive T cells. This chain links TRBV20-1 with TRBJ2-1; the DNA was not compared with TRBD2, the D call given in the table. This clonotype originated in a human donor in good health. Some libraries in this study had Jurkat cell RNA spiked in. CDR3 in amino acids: CSARWASGIDERFF.